This T cell receptor (beta chain) was sequenced in a study of cytomegalovirus exposure and HLA in healthy donors. The PCR employed 60 Vbeta primers together with 13 Jbeta primers. Clones were sequenced by immunoSEQ multiplex PCR, and TCRdb holds only the in-frame ones, with some missing. The sample yields 150,000 to 200,000 clones, roughly 77% seen once. V lost 1 base and J 3 bases, leaving 17 bases between the germline ends. There are 17 residues in the CDR3. Germline CDR1 is LNHNV and CDR2 is YYDKDF (reference sequence). Sample: PBMCs. The V and J genes are TRBV15 and TRBJ2-3, with unresolved D. The source of this sequence is a young man in good health and CMV-seropositive. For the CDR3, the DNA is TGTGCCACCAGCAGAGTGGTAGCCCTGGGTGTAACAGATACGCAGTATTTT. Its translation: CATSRVVALGVTDTQYF. Full variable domain (outside the CDR3, taken from reference TRBV15 and TRBJ2-3): DAMVIQNPRYQVTQFGKPVTLSCSQTLNHNVMYWYQQKSSQAPKLLFHYYDKDFNNEADTPDNFQSRRPNTSFCFLDIRSPGLGDTAMYLCATSRVVALGVTDTQYFGPGTRLTVL.